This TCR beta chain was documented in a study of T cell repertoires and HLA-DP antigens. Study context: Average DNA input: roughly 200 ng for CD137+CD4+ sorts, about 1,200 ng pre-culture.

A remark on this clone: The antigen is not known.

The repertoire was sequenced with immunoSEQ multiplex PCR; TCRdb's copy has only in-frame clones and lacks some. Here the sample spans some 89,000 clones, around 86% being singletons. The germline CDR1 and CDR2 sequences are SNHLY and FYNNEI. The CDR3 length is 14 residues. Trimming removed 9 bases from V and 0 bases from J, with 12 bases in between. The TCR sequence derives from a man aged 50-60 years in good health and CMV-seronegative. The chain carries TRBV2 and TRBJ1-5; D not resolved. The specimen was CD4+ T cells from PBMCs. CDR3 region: CASSGGNSNQPQHF. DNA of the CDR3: TGTGCCAGTTCGGGCGGAAATAGCAATCAGCCCCAGCATTTT.